The source of this T cell receptor beta chain is a study of OX40 agonist ivuxolimab in advanced cancers. Findings and caveats of the study: Antigens targeted by the expanded peripheral T cells were not determined.

Assay: immunoSEQ multiplex PCR; the TCRdb copy retains only in-frame clones and omits some. The sample lists 95,000 to 150,000 clones; just over 90% were seen once. Germline V CDR1 and CDR2: SGHTA, FQGNSA. This CDR3 has 16 residues. V was cut by 1 base and J by 6 bases, with 17 bases left in between. This clone occurred once. Its antigen is still unknown. This receptor was taken from an adult with an advanced solid tumor such as melanoma, head and neck, liver or kidney cancer. This specimen was CD4+ or CD8+ T cells sorted from blood, taken in a trial of the OX40 agonist ivuxolimab. J is TRBJ2-3 and V is TRBV7-2, with a weak D call TRBD2 (6 bases). DNA for the CDR3: TGTGCCAGCAGCTTAGACGGCGCGGTTGGAGGGGATACGCAGTATTTT. Translating it yields CASSLDGAVGGDTQYF.